These 31 T cell receptor beta chains share one sample of origin, sequenced in a study of shared T cell receptors in the human thymus. The table came from immunoSEQ multiplex PCR; TCRdb's copy has only in-frame clones and leaves some out. The sample shows 700,000 to 750,000 clones, 75% to 90% of them seen only once. These records were also assigned to another study, of human thymus T cells.

The sequencing input was thymocytes. The source is a girl under three years old with a congenital heart defect.

The rearrangement joins TRBV12-5 to TRBJ1-2, with D possibly being TRBD1 (5 bases). Trimming stripped 5 bases from V and 1 base from J, with 29 bases between. The CDR3 contains 20 residues. CDR1 and CDR2 (germline): LGHNT, FRNRAP. CDR3 region: CASGLDRSWGDEGFNYGYTF. CDR3 DNA sequence: TGTGCTAGTGGTCTCGACAGATCCTGGGGGGATGAGGGGTTTAACTATGGCTACACCTTC. Filled out from reference TRBV12-5 and TRBJ1-2, the complete variable domain reads DARVTQTPRHKVTEMGQEVTMRCQPILGHNTVFWYRQTMMQGLELLAYFRNRAPLDDSGMPKDRFSAEMPDATLATLKIQPSEPRDSAVYFCASGLDRSWGDEGFNYGYTFGSGTRLTVV.

The genes are TRBV7-6 and TRBJ2-1; TRBD2 matches at 14 bases. Germline CDR1 SGHVS, CDR2 FNYEAQ. Trimming at V came to 0 bases and at J to 0 bases, leaving 13 bases not matched to a gene. The CDR3 length is 22 residues. CDR3 residues: CASSLAGLAGGHLFSSYNEQFF. CDR3 bases: TGTGCCAGCAGCTTAGCCGGACTAGCGGGGGGTCACCTATTCAGCTCCTACAATGAGCAGTTCTTC.

CDR3 bases: TGTGCCAGCAGAATCCGCTCTGGAAACACCATATATTTT. It encodes CASRIRSGNTIYF. The V call is TRBV6-1, the J call TRBJ1-3; the D is unclear. V gave up 6 bases and J gave up 0 bases, with 6 bases separating them. CDR3 length equals 13 residues. CDR1 and CDR2 from the germline V gene are MNHNS and SASEGT.

This clone was recorded once. V is TRBV9 and J is TRBJ1-3; possible D gene TRBD1, 5 bases. V was shortened by 0 bases and J by 0 bases, with 10 bases between the two germline ends. This CDR3 has 16 residues. In germline, CDR1 is SGDLS, CDR2 YYNGEE. The CDR3 spells CASSVDPGGSGNTIYF. CDR3 DNA: TGTGCCAGCAGCGTAGATCCCGGGGGCTCTGGAAACACCATATATTTT.

This rearrangement joins TRBV21-1 to TRBJ1-5; the D segment call TRBD1 is taken from the table without a DNA check. TRBV21-1 is a listed pseudogene. This CDR3 is 13 amino acids long. The CDR3 DNA follows: TGTGCCAGCAGCAAAGGAGGGACAAAGGCCCAGCATTTT. It codes for CASSKGGTKAQHF.

The rearrangement joins TRBV18 to TRBJ2-2, with D maybe TRBD1 (6 bases). From germline, CDR1 is KGHSH and CDR2 LQKENI. The CDR3 is made up of 15 amino acids. The V end was cut by 3 bases, the J end by 3 bases, with 11 bases between. The DNA for the CDR3 is TGTGCCAGCTCACCCACAGGGTACCACACCGGGGAGCTGTTTTTT. Its translation is CASSPTGYHTGELFF.

The table lists this clone with a count of one. This chain links TRBV11-2 with TRBJ1-2; 8 nucleotides line up with TRBD1. Unmatched junction bases numbered 12, after V lost 8 bases and J lost 10 bases. This CDR3 has 13 residues. From germline, CDR1 is SGHAT and CDR2 FQNNGV. DNA for the CDR3: TGTGCCAGCGGGGAGACAGGGGAGGACGTCTACACCTTC. Protein: CASGETGEDVYTF.

V is TRBV28 and J is TRBJ2-5, with 7 bases fitting TRBD1. The CDR3 length is 16 residues. Germline CDR1 and CDR2: MDHEN and SYDVKM. V was clipped by 1 base and J by 5 bases; unmatched bases: 10. The CDR3 sequence is CASSLSFEDRRETQYF. The CDR3 DNA is TGTGCCAGCAGTTTATCGTTCGAGGACAGGAGGGAGACCCAGTACTTC.

The chain is built from TRBV2 and TRBJ1-2, with D tentatively TRBD1 (6 bases). There are 13 residues in the CDR3. Per the germline V gene, CDR1 is SNHLY and CDR2 is FYNNEI. Trimming removed 8 bases from V and 8 bases from J, with 18 bases in between. The CDR3 spells CASSGQSGQGYTF. The CDR3 region has the DNA TGTGCCAGCTCAGGGCAGTCAGGACAGGGCTACACCTTC.

This chain connects TRBV4-3 to TRBJ1-2; TRBD1 agrees at 7 bases. V gave up 1 base and J gave up 4 bases; unmatched junction bases: 12. In germline, CDR1 is LGHNA, CDR2 YSLEER. The CDR3 loop spans 17 amino acids. The CDR3 loop reads CASSQGPRTGQPYGYTF. The CDR3 DNA is TGCGCCAGCAGCCAAGGCCCCCGGACAGGCCAACCCTATGGCTACACCTTC.

This clone was counted a few times. The chain uses TRBV10-2 and TRBJ2-5; tentative D call: TRBD1 (6 bases). CDR3 length: 11 amino acids. Germline V gene lookup returns CDR1 WSHSY and CDR2 SAAADI. V was pared by 8 bases and J by 7 bases, with 11 bases between. The DNA for the CDR3 is TGCGCCAGCCTGAGGGGGTGGACCCAGTACTTC. This codes for CASLRGWTQYF.

CDR3 in amino acids: CSVGWGGAREQYF. CDR3 DNA sequence: TGCAGCGTTGGCTGGGGGGGGGCCAGAGAGCAGTACTTC. The V call is TRBV29-1, the J call TRBJ2-7, with D tentatively TRBD2 (7 bases). V lost 4 bases, J lost 7 bases, and 17 bases lay in between. This CDR3 is 13 amino acids long. CDR1 and CDR2 (germline): SQVTM, ANQGSEA.

The rearrangement uses TRBV27 and TRBJ1-6; TRBD1 might be the D (6 bases). V shed 4 bases and J shed 5 bases, with 15 bases lying between them. Germline lookup yields CDR1 MNHEY and CDR2 SMNVEV (reference sequence). The CDR3 runs 16 residues. The CDR3, as DNA: TGTGCCAGCAGTTACCTCAACAGGGAAAATAATTCACCCCTCCACTTT. Translation: CASSYLNRENNSPLHF.

A single count supports this clone. This sequence joins TRBV27 and TRBJ1-5; tentatively, D is TRBD1 (6 bases). The CDR3 contains 14 residues. The germline V gene encodes CDR1 MNHEY and CDR2 SMNVEV (reference sequence). V lost 8 bases and J lost 7, with 18 bases in between. CDR3 bases: TGTGCCAGCGATCACAGGGTGAGAAAGCAGCCCCAGCATTTT. Protein: CASDHRVRKQPQHF.

The chain has TRBV10-3 and TRBJ2-7; D remains ambiguous. V lost 4 bases and J 2 bases, leaving 9 bases between the germline ends. The CDR3 contains 13 residues. From germline, CDR1 is ENHRY and CDR2 SYGVKD. CDR3 amino acids: CAISAHLAYEQYF. The CDR3 DNA follows: TGTGCCATCAGTGCACACCTAGCCTACGAGCAGTACTTC.

This chain uses TRBV19 with TRBJ2-1, with 8 bases lining up with TRBD1. The germline V gene has CDR1 LNHDA and CDR2 SQIVND (reference sequence). J lost 4 bases, V lost 9 bases, and 2 bases had no gene match. The CDR3 runs 12 residues. The CDR3 sequence: CASRQGYNEQFF. CDR3 nucleotide sequence: TGTGCCAGCAGACAGGGGTACAATGAGCAGTTCTTC.

The chain joins TRBV28 to TRBJ1-4; TRBD1 is a possible D gene (5 bases). Trimming left V 4 bases short and J 5 bases short, with 14 bases between. CDR3 length equals 15 residues. Germline V gives CDR1 MDHEN, CDR2 SYDVKM. The CDR3 region is CASSSSTENNEKLFF. Here the CDR3 DNA reads TGTGCCAGCAGTTCATCGACAGAGAACAATGAAAAACTGTTTTTT.

On this clone: This sample includes further DNA sequences coding for the same CDR3. J is TRBJ1-5 and V is TRBV28; D gene unclear. V was shortened by 2 bases and J by 0 bases, with 5 bases between the two germline ends. The CDR3 spans 14 residues. The germline CDR1 and CDR2 sequences are MDHEN and SYDVKM. The CDR3 nucleotides read TGTGCCAGCAGTTTAGGCAGTAGCAATCAGCCCCAGCATTTT. Translation: CASSLGSSNQPQHF.

The chain carries TRBV5-5 and TRBJ1-5; D unclear. Between the trimmed V and J ends, which lost 4 bases and 3 bases, there was a span of 17 bases. The CDR3 spans 16 residues. CDR1 and CDR2 (germline): SGHKS, YYEKEE (reference sequence). CDR3 sequence (DNA): TGTGCCAGCAGCATGCAGGTGGGTGGGTTCAATCAGCCCCAGCATTTT. It codes for CASSMQVGGFNQPQHF.

The V and J genes are TRBV29-1 and TRBJ1-1, with 8 nucleotides matching TRBD1. The CDR3 is 13 residues long. The V gene's germline CDR1 is SQVTM and CDR2 ANQGSEA. J was trimmed by 7 bases and V by 7 bases; bases with no gene match: 11. The CDR3, as DNA: TGCAGCGCTACCGCGGACAGGGATGGTGAAGCTTTCTTT. Residues: CSATADRDGEAFF.

The CDR3 reads CSVEDQSDTQYF. The CDR3 DNA follows: TGCAGCGTTGAAGATCAATCAGATACGCAGTATTTT. V usage is TRBV29-1 and J usage is TRBJ2-3; D is unresolved. The CDR3 length is 12 residues. The germline gives CDR1 SQVTM, CDR2 ANQGSEA. V lost 0 bases and J lost 4, with 5 bases in between.

This clone was found a few times. The V and J genes are TRBV19 and TRBJ2-5; 8 bases are a match to TRBD1. V was pared by 5 bases and J by 2 bases, with 4 bases of the junction left unmatched. The CDR3 runs 14 residues. Germline lookup yields CDR1 LNHDA and CDR2 SQIVND (reference sequence). The chain's CDR3 is CASSPRQGQETQYF. The CDR3 DNA reads TGTGCCAGTAGTCCTCGACAGGGGCAAGAGACCCAGTACTTC.

This chain uses TRBV18 with TRBJ1-1; D may be TRBD1 (6 bases). V was cut by 5 bases and J by 8 bases, with 21 bases left in between. This CDR3 comprises 15 residues. Germline lookup yields CDR1 KGHSH and CDR2 LQKENI. The CDR3 sequence is CASSAKLRTAYEAFF. The CDR3 nucleotides are TGTGCCAGCTCAGCAAAGCTTCGGACAGCCTACGAAGCTTTCTTT.

This clone was detected a few times. Different DNA sequences within this sample yield the same CDR3. J is TRBJ1-1 and V is TRBV7-2; weak D call: TRBD1 (5 bases). The V gene's germline CDR1 is SGHTA and CDR2 FQGNSA. V was trimmed by 1 base and J by 1 base, leaving 7 bases between them. This CDR3 is built from 14 residues. This CDR3 is CASSLGQGNTEAFF. The CDR3 DNA reads TGTGCCAGCAGCTTAGGGCAGGGGAACACTGAAGCTTTCTTT.

The chain recombines TRBV4-1 with TRBJ1-1; 8 bases match TRBD1. V lost 1 base, J lost 5 bases, and 9 bases stayed unmatched. The CDR3 contains 16 residues. Germline CDR1 is MGHRA and CDR2 is YSYEKL. The CDR3 spells CASSQAAGGEVTEAFF. The CDR3 coding sequence is TGCGCCAGCAGCCAAGCGGCAGGGGGCGAGGTGACTGAAGCTTTCTTT.

This chain connects TRBV29-1 to TRBJ2-7; D is perhaps TRBD2 (6 bases). V lost 1 base, J lost 4 bases, and 20 bases lay in between. CDR3 length: 16 amino acids. Germline values: CDR1 SQVTM, CDR2 ANQGSEA. The CDR3 DNA reads TGCAGCGTTGAAGCGCGGTCCAGGGAGGATACGTACGAGCAGTACTTC. It specifies CSVEARSREDTYEQYF.

Comment on this clone: Relative to the germline gene, one junction end is altered; a read error may explain this. The genes are TRBV6-1 and TRBJ2-7; weak D call: TRBD1 (5 bases). This CDR3 is built from 13 residues. Germline V CDR1 and CDR2: MNHNS, SASEGT. CDR3 DNA sequence: TGTGCCAACAGTCAAGGGCAGGGCTACGAGCAGTACTTC. This translates into CANSQGQGYEQYF.

The chain employs TRBV5-3 and TRBJ1-6; the match to TRBD1 covers 9 bases. TRBV5-3 is identified as an open reading frame with a role that is uncertain. V lost 4 bases and J lost 6; bases outside the gene matches: 8. This CDR3 has 16 amino acids. The CDR3 protein is CARSQTGTGLNSPLHF. Here the CDR3 DNA reads TGTGCCAGAAGCCAAACCGGGACAGGGCTTAATTCACCCCTCCACTTT.

J is TRBJ1-2 and V is TRBV5-4; 7 nucleotides align to TRBD1. Germline CDR1 is SGHNT and CDR2 is YYREEE (reference sequence). Unmatched junction bases numbered 13, after V lost 4 bases and J lost 4 bases. The CDR3 runs to 16 residues. CDR3 residues: CASSLPGQRSGYGYTF. DNA for the CDR3: TGTGCCAGCAGCCTCCCGGGACAGAGATCCGGCTATGGCTACACCTTC.

The chain carries TRBV7-2 and TRBJ1-6; D is possibly TRBD1 (5 bases). Germline CDR1 and CDR2: SGHTA and FQGNSA. This CDR3 is built from 16 residues. V was cut by 4 bases and J by 3 bases, with 13 bases left in between. CDR3 amino acids: CASSSEVGLYNSPLHF. CDR3 bases: TGTGCCAGCAGCTCCGAGGTGGGACTCTATAATTCACCCCTCCACTTT.

This clone showed up just once. V gene TRBV29-1 combines with J gene TRBJ2-2; D is uncertain. V lost 5 bases and J 4 bases, leaving 8 bases between the germline ends. The CDR3 contains 12 residues. The germline CDR1 and CDR2 sequences are SQVTM and ANQGSEA. CDR3 sequence reads: CSVQCGTGELFF. The CDR3 DNA reads as TGCAGCGTTCAGTGTGGCACCGGGGAGCTGTTTTTT.